Presented here are 24 T cell receptor beta chains from one specimen sequenced in a study of T cell responses to AZD1222 COVID-19 vaccine. Produced via immunoSEQ multiplex PCR; TCRdb's table is partial and in-frame only. The sample consists of roughly 81,000 clones, about 86% of them appearing once. Source: peripheral blood, taken on day 0 of AZD1222 vaccination. The receptors come from an adult in good health.

V and J are TRBV10-1 and TRBJ1-1; perhaps TRBD1 as D (5 bases). Germline V CDR1 and CDR2: WNHNN, SYGVQD (reference sequence). V gave up 0 bases and J gave up 11 bases, with 16 bases separating them. The CDR3 is 14 residues long. CDR3 region: CASSESRVGLVAFF. The CDR3 DNA is TGCGCCAGCAGTGAGTCCAGGGTAGGGCTTGTGGCTTTCTTT.

The CDR3 is CASSLGTPTGELFF. The CDR3 DNA follows: TGTGCCAGCAGCTTAGGTACACCGACCGGGGAGCTGTTTTTT. This chain connects TRBV7-3 to TRBJ2-2; D remains ambiguous. Germline V gives CDR1 SGHTA, CDR2 FQGTGA. The V end lost 2 bases, the J end lost 5 bases, and 9 bases lay between the germline ends. The CDR3 has 14 amino acids. Full variable domain (rest looked up from reference TRBV7-3 and TRBJ2-2): GAGVSQTPSNKVTEKGKYVELRCDPISGHTALYWYRQSLGQGPEFLIYFQGTGAADDSGLPNDRFFAVRPEGSVSTLKIQRTERGDSAVYLCASSLGTPTGELFFGEGSRLTVL.

This clone was seen only once. The chain combines TRBV5-4 with TRBJ2-7, with 8 bases that match TRBD1. Germline V gene sequence: CDR1 SGHNT, CDR2 YYREEE (reference sequence). CDR3 size: 14 residues. The J segment lost 2 bases and the V segment lost 3 bases, leaving 4 bases of the junction unmatched. In nucleotides, the CDR3 is TGTGCCAGCAGCTCCCAACAGGGGGCCTACGAGCAGTACTTC. Amino acids: CASSSQQGAYEQYF.

This sequence joins TRBV7-2 and TRBJ2-2; TRBD2 agrees at 10 bases. With 5 bases clipped from V and 3 bases from J, the junction kept 6 bases outside the gene matches. This CDR3 contains 16 residues. Germline V gene lookup returns CDR1 SGHTA and CDR2 FQGNSA. CDR3 protein: CASSVLAGAHTGELFF. The DNA of the CDR3 is TGTGCCAGCAGCGTCCTAGCGGGAGCGCACACCGGGGAGCTGTTTTTT.

The chain employs TRBV7-2 and TRBJ2-7, with TRBD2 matching over 10 bases. Looked up from germline, CDR1 is SGHTA and CDR2 is FQGNSA. The CDR3 covers 16 residues. Trimming removed 1 base from V and 4 bases from J; junction bases left unmatched: 7. CDR3 sequence: CASSLGLAGEGYEQYF. Written as DNA, the CDR3 is TGTGCCAGCAGCTTAGGTCTAGCGGGAGAAGGTTACGAGCAGTACTTC.

The chain combines TRBV7-2 with TRBJ2-7, with 7 bases identical to TRBD1. CDR3 size: 14 residues. Germline CDR1 is SGHTA and CDR2 is FQGNSA. The V and J ends lost 3 bases and 2 bases, in that order; junction bases with no gene match: 4. Here the CDR3 DNA reads TGTGCCAGCAGCTTTCTAACAGGGGCCTACGAGCAGTACTTC. Residues: CASSFLTGAYEQYF.

The chain couples TRBV7-9 to TRBJ2-5; TRBD2 might be the D (6 bases). Trimming took 5 bases from V and 5 from J, leaving 21 bases between them. Germline V CDR1 and CDR2: SEHNR, FQNEAQ (reference sequence). The CDR3 spans 16 residues. The CDR3 DNA reads TGTGCCAGCAGCCTCATGGGGGGAGGAGTAGTTGAGACCCAGTACTTC. Its translation: CASSLMGGGVVETQYF.

This chain connects TRBV7-2 to TRBJ2-5, with D uncertain. This CDR3 is built from 15 residues. Germline V gene lookup returns CDR1 SGHTA and CDR2 FQGNSA. Trimming removed 3 bases from V and 3 bases from J, with 14 bases in between. This CDR3 is CASSFQDRPEETQYF. The CDR3 DNA reads as TGTGCCAGCAGCTTCCAGGACCGACCCGAAGAGACCCAGTACTTC. The whole variable domain, filled in from reference TRBV7-2 and TRBJ2-5, reads GAGVSQSPSNKVTEKGKDVELRCDPISGHTALYWYRQSLGQGLEFLIYFQGNSAPDKSGLPSDRFSAERTGGSVSTLTIQRTQQEDSAVYLCASSFQDRPEETQYFGPGTRLLVL.

The V gene is TRBV11-2, the J gene TRBJ2-7; unclear D gene. Deletions cut 0 bases from V and 7 bases from J, with 13 bases between. Germline V CDR1 and CDR2: SGHAT, FQNNGV. The CDR3 length is 14 residues. This CDR3 is CASSLDPTPVEQYF. CDR3 in DNA: TGTGCCAGCAGCTTAGACCCGACCCCTGTTGAGCAGTACTTC.

The chain has TRBV7-2 and TRBJ2-1; TRBD2 is a possible D gene (6 bases). Per germline, CDR1 SGHTA and CDR2 FQGNSA. Deletions cut 5 bases from V and 3 bases from J, with 17 bases between. The CDR3 spans 16 residues. The CDR3 region is CASSLRLTDYYNEQFF. DNA for the CDR3: TGTGCCAGCAGCCTCCGCCTCACGGACTACTACAATGAGCAGTTCTTC.

The chain employs TRBV18 and TRBJ1-2, with D maybe TRBD1 (6 bases). Per the germline V gene, CDR1 is KGHSH and CDR2 is LQKENI. The CDR3 runs 14 residues. V shed 2 bases and J shed 2 bases, with 9 bases lying between them. The CDR3, as DNA: TGTGCCAGCTCACCATGGACAGACAACTATGGCTACACCTTC. Residues: CASSPWTDNYGYTF.

In its sample, this clone was seen once. This chain joins TRBV6-5 and TRBJ2-5; D ambiguous. Trimming removed 6 bases from V and 5 bases from J, with 13 bases in between. There are 13 residues in the CDR3. Germline CDR1 MNHEY, CDR2 SVGAGI. CDR3 DNA sequence: TGTGCCAGCAGACGCTACATACGGGAGACCCAGTACTTC. It specifies CASRRYIRETQYF.

The chain combines TRBV5-1 with TRBJ1-4; D gene ambiguous. In germline, CDR1 is SGHRS, CDR2 YFSETQ. The length of the CDR3 is 13 residues. The V and J ends lost 0 bases and 6 bases respectively, with 6 bases between them. The CDR3 sequence is CASSLAQDEKLFF. DNA for the CDR3: TGCGCCAGCAGCTTGGCCCAGGATGAAAAACTGTTTTTT.

The chain carries TRBV6-5 and TRBJ1-4; 7 nucleotides match TRBD1. The V gene's germline CDR1 is MNHEY and CDR2 SVGAGI. The V and J ends lost 0 bases and 8 bases, in that order; junction bases with no gene match: 9. The CDR3 extends over 16 amino acids. The CDR3 spells CASSYSRRGPHEKLFF. In nucleotides, the CDR3 is TGTGCCAGCAGTTACTCGAGAAGGGGGCCACACGAAAAACTGTTTTTT.

This chain joins TRBV5-1 and TRBJ1-4; no clear D. The V end lost 0 bases, the J end lost 3 bases, and 6 bases lay between the germline ends. The CDR3 runs to 14 residues. The V gene's germline CDR1 is SGHRS and CDR2 YFSETQ. CDR3 nucleotides: TGCGCCAGCAGCTTGGGTGGGGCTAATGAAAAACTGTTTTTT. It yields the protein CASSLGGANEKLFF.

The chain recombines TRBV19 with TRBJ1-5; unclear D gene. Germline values: CDR1 LNHDA, CDR2 SQIVND (reference sequence). The CDR3 is 13 residues long. Trimming cost V 5 bases and J 7 bases, with 12 bases left between them. CDR3 nucleotide sequence: TGTGCCAGTAGTCCCAAAATCACGCAGCCCCAGCATTTT. It encodes CASSPKITQPQHF.

V usage is TRBV4-1 and J usage is TRBJ1-5; D unresolved. Germline V gene data show CDR1 as MGHRA and CDR2 as YSYEKL. The length of the CDR3 is 14 residues. V gave up 0 bases and J gave up 4 bases, with 7 bases separating them. The CDR3 DNA reads as TGCGCCAGCAGCCAAGATCCCGGGAATCAGCCCCAGCATTTT. This translates into CASSQDPGNQPQHF.

The V and J genes are TRBV21-1 and TRBJ2-5; the table's D gene call, TRBD1, was not cross checked with the DNA. TRBV21-1 is classified as a pseudogene. The CDR3 sequence is 23 residues long. CDR3 DNA sequence: TGTGCCAGCAGCAAAGCTGGGTGGTTTTCAGGGTCCCCGCCACGCCGAGTAAAAGAGACCCAGTACTTC. Protein: CASSKAGWFSGSPPRRVKETQYF.

This clone occurred a few times. J is TRBJ1-2 and V is TRBV7-9; 9 bases agree with TRBD1. V shed 2 bases, J shed 8 bases, and the junction held 21 bases outside the gene matches. Germline-derived CDR1 and CDR2 are SEHNR and FQNEAQ (reference sequence). CDR3 length: 19 amino acids. CDR3 residues: CASSLQQEVRQGGISGYTF. DNA for the CDR3: TGTGCCAGCAGCTTACAACAAGAAGTGAGACAGGGGGGTATATCGGGCTACACCTTC.

The genes are TRBV27 and TRBJ1-5; D possibly corresponds to TRBD1 (6 bases). The V and J ends lost 4 bases and 7 bases respectively, with 11 bases between them. The germline CDR1 and CDR2 sequences are MNHEY and SMNVEV (reference sequence). The CDR3 extends over 13 amino acids. The CDR3 is CASSYDRIQPQHF. The CDR3 DNA follows: TGTGCCAGCAGTTACGACAGGATCCAGCCCCAGCATTTT.

The genes are TRBV7-2 and TRBJ2-5; D possibly corresponds to TRBD2 (6 bases). From germline, CDR1 is SGHTA and CDR2 FQGNSA. V shed 5 bases and J shed 4 bases, with 11 bases lying between them. This CDR3 contains 13 residues. CDR3 DNA sequence: TGTGCCAGCAGCGCGGGGCAGGGAGAGACCCAGTACTTC. It yields the protein CASSAGQGETQYF. The variable domain in full, completed from reference TRBV7-2 and TRBJ2-5, reads GAGVSQSPSNKVTEKGKDVELRCDPISGHTALYWYRQSLGQGLEFLIYFQGNSAPDKSGLPSDRFSAERTGGSVSTLTIQRTQQEDSAVYLCASSAGQGETQYFGPGTRLLVL.

The genes are TRBV6-5 and TRBJ1-5; D might be TRBD1 (5 bases). V was trimmed by 2 bases and J by 3 bases, leaving 11 bases between them. Germline lookup yields CDR1 MNHEY and CDR2 SVGAGI. CDR3 length: 15 residues. CDR3 coding DNA: TGTGCCAGCAGTTACCTCCCAGGGCCCAATCAGCCCCAGCATTTT. Translation: CASSYLPGPNQPQHF.

This chain connects TRBV7-9 to TRBJ1-6, with TRBD1 identical over 9 bases. In germline, CDR1 is SEHNR, CDR2 FQNEAQ (reference sequence). This CDR3 comprises 14 residues. Trimming cost V 5 bases and J 10 bases; bases outside gene matches: 6. The CDR3 sequence is CASSLTGGGSPLHF. The CDR3 nucleotides read TGTGCCAGCAGCCTGACAGGGGGTGGATCACCCCTCCACTTT.

The chain employs TRBV7-2 and TRBJ2-3, with 7 bases aligning to TRBD2. The V segment lost 3 bases and the J segment 4 bases; nucleotides outside the gene matches: 10. The V gene's germline CDR1 is SGHTA and CDR2 FQGNSA. CDR3 length: 16 residues. The CDR3 DNA sequence: TGTGCCAGCAGCTTCGAAGCGACTAGCTTCCCAGATACGCAGTATTTT. It codes for CASSFEATSFPDTQYF.